This paragraph reports one T cell receptor (beta chain). Its specificity is unknown. This sample is part of a study of CD8+ T cells in alopecia areata. As to treatment: oral pan-JAK inhibitor, 5-10 mg twice daily. CDR1 is SQVTM and CDR2 is ANQGSEA in the germline V gene. The CDR3 runs 13 residues. After removal of 3 bases from V and 3 bases from J, the junction contained 4 bases not matched to a gene. Whole-study findings and limits: Patients shared TCRs less clearly than mice did, possibly owing to HLA.

As the sequencing template, cDNA was produced by extracting RNA and reverse transcribing it. Here immunoSEQ multiplex PCR was the method, and the copy in TCRdb shows in-frame clones only, minus some. The sample yields 110,000 or so clones, roughly three fifths seen once. The rearrangement joins TRBV29-1 to TRBJ2-5; TRBD1 agrees at 7 bases. The material sequenced was CD4+ T cells sorted from blood, taken at week 24, from a patient treated with tofacitinib. This TCR was sampled from a human donor with alopecia areata. CDR3 DNA: TGCAGCGTTGAGCCCGGGACAGAAGAGACCCAGTACTTC. Encoded protein: CSVEPGTEETQYF.